One T cell receptor (beta chain) is described in this entry. V was clipped by 3 bases and J by 3 bases; unmatched bases: 9. CDR3 length: 16 residues. In germline, CDR1 is LNHDA, CDR2 SQIVND (reference sequence). This record comes from a study of blood T cell repertoires in COVID-19. As for the study in general: T cells, B-cell-depleted T cells, or PBMCs provided the cDNA or gDNA that served as material.

Method: immunoSEQ multiplex PCR; TCRdb's copy keeps in-frame clones and lacks some. The table records roughly 100,000 clones, around 74% of them present only once. The clonotype was recovered from a woman aged 70-85 years with acute or convalescent COVID-19. Sequenced: peripheral blood. The V and J genes are TRBV19 and TRBJ2-3, with 7 bases aligning to TRBD2. The CDR3 reads CASSIPVGGRTDTQYF. The CDR3 coding sequence is TGTGCCAGTAGTATTCCCGTCGGGGGGAGAACAGATACGCAGTATTTT. Full variable domain (outside the CDR3, taken from reference TRBV19 and TRBJ2-3): DGGITQSPKYLFRKEGQNVTLSCEQNLNHDAMYWYRQDPGQGLRLIYYSQIVNDFQKGDIAEGYSVSREKKESFPLTVTSAQKNPTAFYLCASSIPVGGRTDTQYFGPGTRLTVL.